The rows below give T cell receptor beta chains drawn from one sample of a study of cytomegalovirus exposure and HLA in healthy donors. Clones were read by immunoSEQ multiplex PCR, and TCRdb kept only the in-frame ones, dropping some. Of about 130,000 clones detected, 79% appear once; the ten largest clones hold about 6.8%. Sequenced sample: PBMCs. Receptors originate from a man in his forties in good health and CMV-seropositive. Both conserved end residues are part of each CDR3. D genes are given only for firm matches. A row's size may be missing; if present it is once, few, many or a size class.

. few TRBJ2-2 TRBV7-7 CASSSQGSDTGELFF TGTGCCAGCAGCTCACAGGGCTCGGACACCGGGGAGCTGTTTTTT
. . TRBJ1-1 TRBV6-6 CASRTPLGEAFF TGTGCCAGCCGCACACCCCTTGGTGAAGCTTTCTTT
. . TRBJ2-7 TRBV19 CASSPDKSYEQYF TGTGCCAGTAGTCCCGACAAGTCCTACGAGCAGTACTTC
TRBD2 . TRBJ2-3 TRBV2 CASSGLAGAPGTQYF TGTGCCAGCAGCGGACTAGCGGGAGCTCCGGGTACGCAGTATTTT
. . TRBJ2-7 TRBV19 CASAPGVPYEQYF TGTGCCAGTGCCCCCGGTGTACCCTACGAGCAGTACTTC
. . TRBJ2-1 TRBV7-9 CSSSPEMEGALDEQFF TGTTCCAGCAGCCCAGAGATGGAGGGGGCCTTGGATGAGCAGTTCTTC
TRBD1 . TRBJ2-7 TRBV6-6 CASSRGQGAGEQYF TGTGCCAGCAGCCGGGGACAGGGGGCGGGCGAGCAGTACTTC
TRBD1 . TRBJ1-1 TRBV5-6 CASSPDRGRLNTEAFF TGTGCCAGCAGCCCGGACAGGGGGCGGTTAAACACTGAAGCTTTCTTT
TRBD1 once TRBJ1-4 TRBV5-1 CASSVTRGRGGKLFF TGCGCCAGCAGCGTTACCAGGGGGCGCGGTGGAAAACTGTTTTTT
TRBD2 . TRBJ2-1 TRBV7-2 CASSPGLAGAYGYNEQFF TGTGCCAGCAGCCCGGGACTAGCGGGAGCATATGGGTACAATGAGCAGTTCTTC
. . TRBJ1-2 TRBV4-2 CASSQDGRVPAYGYTF TGTGCCAGCAGCCAAGATGGGAGGGTCCCCGCCTATGGCTACACCTTC
TRBD1 few TRBJ2-2 TRBV19 CASSIGTGGADTGELFF TGTGCCAGTAGTATCGGGACAGGGGGCGCCGACACCGGGGAGCTGTTTTTT
. . TRBJ1-6 TRBV11-1 CASSLAHREGSPLHF TGTGCCAGCAGCTTAGCGCACAGGGAAGGCTCACCCCTCCACTTT
TRBD2 . TRBJ2-7 TRBV29-1 CSVPISGKGEQYF TGCAGCGTTCCCATAAGCGGGAAGGGCGAGCAGTACTTC
TRBD1 once TRBJ2-7 TRBV27 CASSFLGSGTGAGEQYF TGTGCCAGCAGTTTCTTGGGGTCCGGGACAGGGGCCGGCGAGCAGTACTTC
TRBD1 few TRBJ2-7 TRBV19 CASSIFTGGYEQYF TGTGCCAGTAGTATATTTACAGGGGGCTACGAGCAGTACTTC
. . TRBJ1-4 TRBV4-2 CASSQDRDRRSQLFF TGTGCCAGCAGCCAAGATCGCGACAGGAGGTCTCAACTGTTTTTT
TRBD2 few TRBJ2-1 TRBV14 CASSQDRGGGGAYNEQFF TGTGCCAGCAGCCAAGATCGAGGCGGGGGAGGGGCCTACAATGAGCAGTTCTTC
TRBD2 . TRBJ2-1 TRBV5-4 CASSPELASDEQFF TGTGCCAGCAGCCCGGAACTAGCGTCGGATGAGCAGTTCTTC
. few TRBJ2-3 TRBV6-6 CASSPGTSTDTQYF TGTGCCAGCAGTCCCGGGACTAGCACAGATACGCAGTATTTT
TRBD2 . TRBJ2-7 TRBV9 CASSVGTSGHEQYF TGTGCCAGCAGCGTAGGGACTAGCGGTCACGAGCAGTACTTC
TRBD2 once TRBJ2-5 TRBV5-1 CASREGGRFQETQYF TGCGCCAGCAGGGAGGGCGGGAGGTTCCAAGAGACCCAGTACTTC
. . TRBJ2-7 TRBV18 CASSPPTGEQYF TGTGCCAGCTCACCACCAACGGGCGAGCAGTACTTC
. . TRBJ2-7 TRBV9 CASSVEQGTYEQYF TGTGCCAGCAGCGTAGAGCAGGGGACCTACGAGCAGTACTTC
. . TRBJ2-2 TRBV7-2 CASSLVLNTGELFF TGTGCCAGCAGCTTAGTTCTTAACACCGGGGAGCTGTTTTTT
. once TRBJ1-1 TRBV2 CASSGQGMNTEAFF TGTGCCAGCAGCGGTCAGGGGATGAACACTGAAGCTTTCTTT
. few TRBJ1-2 TRBV29-1 CSVVIPGRDYGYTF TGCAGCGTTGTGATTCCGGGTCGGGACTATGGCTACACCTTC
TRBD1 . TRBJ1-1 TRBV5-8 CASSLVFGQGTEAFF TGTGCCAGCAGCTTGGTGTTCGGACAGGGCACTGAAGCTTTCTTT
TRBD1 . TRBJ1-5 TRBV19 CASSPTGTGGQPQHF TGTGCCAGTAGCCCAACCGGGACAGGGGGTCAGCCCCAGCATTTT
. once TRBJ2-2 TRBV11-3 CASSLGVGGAMITGELFF TGTGCCAGCAGCCTAGGGGTTGGTGGGGCGATGATCACCGGGGAGCTGTTTTTT
. . TRBJ1-5 TRBV6-5 CASNGEGLGNQPQHF TGTGCCAGCAATGGGGAGGGGCTGGGCAATCAGCCCCAGCATTTT
. . TRBJ1-1 TRBV19 CASGTQDTEAFF TGTGCCAGTGGTACACAGGACACTGAAGCTTTCTTT
TRBD2 once TRBJ2-7 TRBV15 CATSRGSSGRAYEQYF TGTGCCACCAGCAGAGGAAGTAGCGGGAGAGCCTACGAGCAGTACTTC
. few TRBJ1-5 TRBV4-1 CASSQGAAPGIQPQHF TGCGCCAGCAGCCAAGGGGCAGCCCCAGGGATTCAGCCCCAGCATTTT
. . TRBJ2-7 TRBV5-1 CASSSKTSGGPYEQYF TGCGCCAGCAGCTCAAAGACATCAGGAGGCCCCTACGAGCAGTACTTC
TRBD1 . TRBJ1-1 TRBV25-1 CASSELTGGNTEAFF TGTGCCAGCAGTGAATTGACAGGGGGAAACACTGAAGCTTTCTTT
TRBD2 . TRBJ2-7 TRBV10-3 CATLAGGNSYEQYF TGTGCCACGTTAGCGGGAGGAAACTCCTACGAGCAGTACTTC
. . TRBJ2-7 TRBV12-5 CASGSPHQRTESPYEQYF TGTGCTAGTGGTTCGCCTCACCAAAGGACAGAATCCCCATACGAGCAGTACTTC
TRBD2 . TRBJ2-1 TRBV29-1 CSGGGRAAGNEQFF TGCAGCGGCGGCGGGAGGGCCGCGGGGAATGAGCAGTTCTTC
TRBD1 once TRBJ1-4 TRBV5-1 CASSPGGQGEKLFF TGCGCCAGCAGCCCCGGGGGACAGGGTGAAAAACTGTTTTTT
TRBD1 . TRBJ2-7 TRBV6-6 CASSSTGFSYEQYF TGTGCCAGCAGCTCGACAGGGTTCTCCTACGAGCAGTACTTC
TRBD1 . TRBJ1-2 TRBV7-9 CASSLLGTGGGYTF TGTGCCAGCAGCTTACTCGGGACAGGGGGTGGCTACACCTTC
. . TRBJ1-1 TRBV7-9 CASSLAQGTEAFF TGTGCCAGCAGCTTAGCGCAGGGCACTGAAGCTTTCTTT
TRBD2 . TRBJ2-2 TRBV5-1 CASSIGSTSGSTGELFF TGCGCCAGCAGCATCGGCTCGACTAGCGGGAGTACCGGGGAGCTGTTTTTT
. . TRBJ1-2 TRBV25-1 CASSVEQGGYTF TGTGCCAGCAGTGTGGAACAGGGCGGCTACACCTTC
. . TRBJ1-4 TRBV6-1 CASARRQSTNEKLFF TGTGCCAGCGCCCGACGACAGTCAACTAATGAAAAACTGTTTTTT
TRBD2 . TRBJ2-4 TRBV5-6 CASSLRIAGENIQYF TGTGCCAGCAGTCTCCGAATAGCGGGAGAGAACATTCAGTACTTC
TRBD1 . TRBJ1-1 TRBV6-5 CASSARQGWNTEAFF TGTGCCAGCAGTGCAAGACAGGGGTGGAACACTGAAGCTTTCTTT
. . TRBJ2-2 TRBV27 CASSWGGLNTGELFF TGTGCCAGCAGTTGGGGGGGGCTGAACACCGGGGAGCTGTTTTTT
. . TRBJ1-1 TRBV19 CASSTTWNTEAFF TGTGCCAGTAGTACGACATGGAACACTGAAGCTTTCTTT
TRBD1 . TRBJ2-7 TRBV5-1 CASSPGQGPYEQYF TGCGCCAGCAGCCCAGGACAGGGGCCCTACGAGCAGTACTTC
TRBD2 . TRBJ2-7 TRBV6-1 CASSEGIAGGYEQYF TGTGCCAGCAGTGAAGGAATAGCGGGAGGTTACGAGCAGTACTTC
. once TRBJ2-7 TRBV6-5 CASSYRDKTYEQYF TGTGCCAGCAGTTACCGGGACAAAACCTACGAGCAGTACTTC
TRBD2 . TRBJ2-7 TRBV5-6 CASSPGPAGGPREQYF TGTGCCAGCAGCCCGGGTCCAGCGGGAGGGCCCCGCGAGCAGTACTTC
. . TRBJ2-2 TRBV10-3 CAISVEPEGNTGELFF TGTGCCATCAGTGTAGAGCCAGAGGGGAACACCGGGGAGCTGTTTTTT
. few TRBJ2-7 TRBV2 CASSTSINGEQYF TGTGCCAGCAGCACTAGCATCAACGGGGAGCAGTACTTC
TRBD2 . TRBJ2-7 TRBV12-5 CASGLVLADANEQYF TGTGCTAGTGGTTTGGTTCTAGCGGATGCCAACGAGCAGTACTTC
. . TRBJ1-5 TRBV19 CASSFLLEGDQPQHF TGTGCCAGTAGTTTCTTGCTAGAGGGCGATCAGCCCCAGCATTTT
TRBD2 . TRBJ2-1 TRBV9 CASTPAGGTYNEQFF TGTGCCAGCACCCCAGCGGGAGGTACCTACAATGAGCAGTTCTTC
TRBD1 few TRBJ1-1 TRBV30 CAWLRSGTGGTEAFF TGTGCCTGGCTCCGAAGTGGGACAGGGGGCACTGAAGCTTTCTTT